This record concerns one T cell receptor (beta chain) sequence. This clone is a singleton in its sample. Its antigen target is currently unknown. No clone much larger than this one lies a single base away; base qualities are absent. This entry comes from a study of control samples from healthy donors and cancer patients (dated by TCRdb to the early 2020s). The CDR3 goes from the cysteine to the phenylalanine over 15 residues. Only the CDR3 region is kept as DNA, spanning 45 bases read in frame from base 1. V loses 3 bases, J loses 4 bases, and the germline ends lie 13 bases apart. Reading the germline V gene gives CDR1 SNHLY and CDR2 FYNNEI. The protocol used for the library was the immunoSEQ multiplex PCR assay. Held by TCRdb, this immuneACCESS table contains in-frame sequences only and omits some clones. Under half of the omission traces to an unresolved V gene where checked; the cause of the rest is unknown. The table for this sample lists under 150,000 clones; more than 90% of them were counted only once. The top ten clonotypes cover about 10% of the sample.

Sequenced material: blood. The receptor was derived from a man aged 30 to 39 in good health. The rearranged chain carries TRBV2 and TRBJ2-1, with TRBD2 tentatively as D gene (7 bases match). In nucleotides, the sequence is TGTGCCAGCAGTGATTCGGGGGGCATATACAATGAGCAGTTCTTC. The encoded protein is CASSDSGGIYNEQFF.